A selection of T cell receptor beta chains follows, all from one sample in a study of post-analysis software for immune sequencing data. TCRdb called the PCR reads again in MiXCR, with one record for every CDR3 protein. The table has about 800,000 distinct CDR3 sequences, just under 30% seen once; the top ten hold approximately 0.6%. Input material: blood. Receptor source: a girl aged 5-17 years with multiple sclerosis. The CDR3 runs from the conserved cysteine through the conserved F or W. The order of the fields is J gene, D gene, clone size, V gene, CDR3 DNA, CDR3 protein. A D gene is named only where the DNA matches it firmly. A row's size may be missing; if present it is once, few, many or a size class.

J gene: TRBJ2-7
D gene: .
clone size: .
V gene: TRBV6-2/TRBV6-3
CDR3 DNA: TGTGCCAGCAGTCCCTTGGGGACCCCGGGATCCCACGAGCAGTACTTC
CDR3 protein: CASSPLGTPGSHEQYF

J gene: TRBJ2-7
D gene: .
clone size: few
V gene: TRBV20-1
CDR3 DNA: TGCAGTGCTAGAGTCCCCGGCTTTAGCGGCTACGAGCAGTACTTC
CDR3 protein: CSARVPGFSGYEQYF

J gene: TRBJ2-1
D gene: TRBD2
clone size: many
V gene: TRBV14
CDR3 DNA: TGTGCCAGCAGTCTCCTTCTAGCGGGAGGGCAAGAGCAGTTCTTC
CDR3 protein: CASSLLLAGGQEQFF

J gene: TRBJ2-3
D gene: .
clone size: .
V gene: TRBV20-1
CDR3 DNA: TGCAGTGCTAGAGATGGGGTGGATACGCAGTATTTT
CDR3 protein: CSARDGVDTQYF

J gene: TRBJ2-5
D gene: .
clone size: few
V gene: TRBV18
CDR3 DNA: TGTGCCAGCTCACCTAACCAAGGCAACCAAGAGACCCAGTACTTC
CDR3 protein: CASSPNQGNQETQYF

J gene: TRBJ1-2
D gene: .
clone size: .
V gene: TRBV12-3/TRBV12-4
CDR3 DNA: TGTGCCAGCAGTTTCTTGGGGTACTATGACTACACCTTC
CDR3 protein: CASSFLGYYDYTF

J gene: TRBJ2-5
D gene: TRBD2
clone size: few
V gene: TRBV27
CDR3 DNA: TGTGCCAGCAGTCCCGGGTTACTAGCGGGGAACCAAGAGACCCCGTACTTC
CDR3 protein: CASSPGLLAGNQETPYF

J gene: TRBJ2-3
D gene: TRBD2
clone size: few
V gene: TRBV12-3/TRBV12-4
CDR3 DNA: TGTGCCAGCAGTGACCCGGGGACTACTTTCACAGATACGCAGTATTTT
CDR3 protein: CASSDPGTTFTDTQYF

J gene: TRBJ1-1
D gene: TRBD1
clone size: few
V gene: TRBV5-1
CDR3 DNA: TGCGCCAGCAGCTTTGGACAGGGGAGAGAAGCTTTCTTT
CDR3 protein: CASSFGQGREAFF

J gene: TRBJ1-5
D gene: .
clone size: .
V gene: TRBV6-2/TRBV6-3
CDR3 DNA: TGTGCCAGCAGTTACTCTAAAAGAGGCCACCATAGCAATCAGCCCCAGCATTTT
CDR3 protein: CASSYSKRGHHSNQPQHF

J gene: TRBJ2-7
D gene: .
clone size: .
V gene: TRBV28
CDR3 DNA: TGTGCCAGCAGTTTAAAGGGGCCAGGGGCCTACGAGCAGTACTTC
CDR3 protein: CASSLKGPGAYEQYF

J gene: TRBJ2-5
D gene: TRBD1
clone size: .
V gene: TRBV9
CDR3 DNA: TGTGCCAGCAGCTACAGACAGGGGGCATGGGAGACCCAGTACTTC
CDR3 protein: CASSYRQGAWETQYF

J gene: TRBJ2-7
D gene: .
clone size: many
V gene: TRBV7-2
CDR3 DNA: TGTGCCAGCAGCTTAGCTAGGCACTACGAGCAGTACTTC
CDR3 protein: CASSLARHYEQYF

J gene: TRBJ2-7
D gene: TRBD1
clone size: .
V gene: TRBV20-1
CDR3 DNA: TGCAGTGCTAAGCAGGGGGCGCGGGACGAGCAGTACTTC
CDR3 protein: CSAKQGARDEQYF

J gene: TRBJ1-4
D gene: .
clone size: .
V gene: TRBV28
CDR3 DNA: TGTGCCAGCAGTCCCCCGGGGGCGAGATTAGGTGAAAAACTGTTTTTT
CDR3 protein: CASSPPGARLGEKLFF

J gene: TRBJ2-3
D gene: .
clone size: .
V gene: TRBV20-1
CDR3 DNA: TGCAGTGCTAGAATACGGGAGCAGGCGGATACGCAGTATTTT
CDR3 protein: CSARIREQADTQYF

J gene: TRBJ2-1
D gene: .
clone size: many
V gene: TRBV29-1
CDR3 DNA: TGCAGCGTTGATTGGCGGGTCGGCCCCGGTGAGCAGTTCTTC
CDR3 protein: CSVDWRVGPGEQFF

J gene: TRBJ2-3
D gene: .
clone size: .
V gene: TRBV20-1
CDR3 DNA: TGCAGTGTAGGGACGGGGACTAGCACAGATACGCAGTATTTT
CDR3 protein: CSVGTGTSTDTQYF

J gene: TRBJ1-2
D gene: TRBD1
clone size: .
V gene: TRBV5-1
CDR3 DNA: TGCGCCAGCAGCTCGGGACAGTCAAACTATGGCTACACCTTC
CDR3 protein: CASSSGQSNYGYTF

J gene: TRBJ1-1
D gene: .
clone size: .
V gene: TRBV11-2
CDR3 DNA: TGTGCCAGCAGCTTTCTGGGACTGGACAACACTGAAGCTTTCTTT
CDR3 protein: CASSFLGLDNTEAFF

J gene: TRBJ2-1
D gene: .
clone size: .
V gene: TRBV20-1
CDR3 DNA: TGCAGTGCTAGAGATGGGCTAAGAATACTCCAAGAGACCCAGTTCTTC
CDR3 protein: CSARDGLRILQETQFF

J gene: TRBJ2-5
D gene: .
clone size: .
V gene: TRBV29-1
CDR3 DNA: TGCAGCGTTGATTCGACTCTACAAGAGACCCAGTACTTC
CDR3 protein: CSVDSTLQETQYF